The 17 T cell receptor beta chains in this list originate from one sample, sequenced in a study of T cells in Graves' hyperthyroidism and ophthalmopathy (dated by TCRdb to between 2019 and 2020). Library prep was done by multiplex PCR. The sample was run on an Illumina HiSeq 2000. TCR beta CDR3 regions were amplified from RNA transcripts. For the first round of RT-PCR on the TCR CDR3, the HTBI primer set was used together with the Qiagen OneStep RT-PCR kit. TCRdb trimmed the raw reads at Q25, called clones with MiXCR and kept productive beta chains. Every CDR3 protein is listed once, alongside the most common genes and DNA of its rows. Across this sample there are roughly 200,000 distinct CDR3 sequences, with around 18% seen only once. In total, the top ten clones hold roughly 44% of the sample. The sample was blood. Receptors were obtained from a man aged 35 to 55 with Graves' hyperthyroidism.

In this sample, this clonotype turned up a few times. The chain carries TRBV10-3 and TRBJ2-3; D is perhaps TRBD1 (6 bases). V lost 3 bases to trimming and J lost 2 bases, with 9 bases between them. The CDR3 has 14 residues. CDR1 is ENHRY, CDR2 SYGVKD, per germline. CDR3 protein: CAISDRGYTDTQYF. CDR3 nucleotides: TGTGCCATCAGTGACAGGGGTTACACAGATACGCAGTATTTT.

In this sample, this clonotype turned up a few times. This chain uses TRBV20-1 with TRBJ2-2; no clear D. CDR3 size: 15 residues. Trimming stripped 0 bases from V and 2 bases from J, with 10 bases between. Germline CDR1 DFQATT, CDR2 SNEGSKA (reference sequence). CDR3: CSARDGSINTGELFF. For the CDR3, the DNA is TGCAGTGCTAGAGACGGGTCTATTAACACCGGGGAGCTGTTTTTT.

This clonotype occurred a few times. The V call is TRBV11-2, the J call TRBJ2-3, with 8 bases aligning to TRBD2. Germline trimming cut 4 bases from V and 2 bases from J; bases unmatched to any gene: 5. CDR1 is SGHAT and CDR2 is FQNNGV in the germline V gene. CDR3 length: 15 residues. CDR3 loop: CASSSLAGHTDTQYF. In DNA, the CDR3 is TGTGCCAGCAGCTCCCTAGCGGGCCACACAGATACGCAGTATTTT.

This clonotype was seen ten or more times. The chain employs TRBV28 and TRBJ1-4; D is ambiguous. V lost 0 bases to trimming and J lost 5 bases, with 7 bases between them. CDR1 MDHEN and CDR2 SYDVKM come from the germline V gene. This CDR3 region has 14 residues. CDR3 amino acids: CASSLWAQNEKLFF. CDR3 coding DNA: TGTGCCAGCAGTTTATGGGCCCAAAATGAAAAACTGTTTTTT.

The rearrangement joins TRBV19 to TRBJ2-5, with D possibly called TRBD1 or TRBD2 (5 bases each). CDR1 is LNHDA, CDR2 SQIVND, per germline (reference sequence). The V end lost 5 bases, the J end lost 5 bases, and 12 bases lay between the germline ends. This CDR3 has 13 amino acids. The CDR3, as DNA: TGTGCCAGTAGTCAGGGACCGTCGGAGACCCAGTACTTC. Translating it yields CASSQGPSETQYF. The variable domain in full, with the rest retrieved from reference TRBV19 and TRBJ2-5, is DGGITQSPKYLFRKEGQNVTLSCEQNLNHDAMYWYRQDPGQGLRLIYYSQIVNDFQKGDIAEGYSVSREKKESFPLTVTSAQKNPTAFYLCASSQGPSETQYFGPGTRLLVL.

The count of this clonotype is one. V gene TRBV10-1 combines with J gene TRBJ1-3; D is possibly TRBD1 (5 bases). The germline V gene encodes CDR1 WNHNN and CDR2 SYGVQD (reference sequence). The CDR3 is 16 amino acids. The ends were cut back, 6 bases at V and 2 bases at J, with 17 bases in the middle. The CDR3 sequence: CASRCVRGTAGNTIYF. The CDR3 bases are TGCGCCAGCAGGTGCGTCCGGGGGACGGCTGGAAACACCATATATTTT.

The rearrangement joins TRBV15 to TRBJ2-7; 9 nucleotides match TRBD1. After removal of 0 bases from V and 5 bases from J, the junction contained 8 bases not matched to a gene. CDR1 and CDR2 (germline): LNHNV, YYDKDF (reference sequence). This CDR3 spans 16 amino acids. The CDR3 here is CATSRDTGQGSDEQYF. CDR3 nucleotides: TGTGCCACCAGCAGAGACACGGGACAGGGTTCCGACGAGCAGTACTTC.

The CDR3 region is CASSLAFLTGGGSYGYTF. CDR3 DNA sequence: TGTGCCAGCAGCTTAGCTTTTTTAACAGGGGGCGGGAGCTATGGCTACACCTTC. The V call is TRBV11-2, the J call TRBJ1-2; the match to TRBD1 covers 9 bases. The CDR3 runs to 18 residues. Trimming cost V 1 base and J 4 bases; bases outside gene matches: 13. The germline CDR1 and CDR2 sequences are SGHAT and FQNNGV.

The chain combines TRBV20-1 with TRBJ1-1, with D possibly TRBD1 on 6 matching bases. The germline V gene has CDR1 DFQATT and CDR2 SNEGSKA (reference sequence). The CDR3 loop spans 13 amino acids. With 5 bases removed from V and 10 bases from J, the gap between germline ends came to 20 bases. CDR3 DNA sequence: TGCAGTGCTTCGTTCACAGGGCGCGACGGAGCTTTCTTT. Translating gives CSASFTGRDGAFF.

This clonotype was recorded many times. The V and J genes are TRBV6-1 and TRBJ2-1; perhaps TRBD2 as D (5 bases). The CDR3 loop spans 13 amino acids. V gave up 11 bases and J gave up 4 bases, with 15 bases separating them. CDR1 and CDR2 from the germline V gene are MNHNS and SASEGT. The chain's CDR3 is CAGKRTGYNEQFF. CDR3 nucleotides: TGTGCCGGTAAAAGGACGGGATACAATGAGCAGTTCTTC.

The V call is TRBV18, the J call TRBJ2-2; D is uncertain. V was trimmed by 1 base and J by 0 bases, leaving 3 bases between them. The CDR3 is 14 amino acids. The germline gives CDR1 KGHSH, CDR2 LQKENI. CDR3 protein: CASSPLTNTGELFF. The CDR3 region has the DNA TGTGCCAGCTCACCACTGACGAACACCGGGGAGCTGTTTTTT.

At least ten counts were recorded for this clonotype. This chain uses TRBV5-1 with TRBJ2-5, with a weak D call TRBD2 (7 bases). V was cut by 3 bases and J by 4 bases, with 13 bases left in between. Germline CDR1 reads SGHRS; CDR2 reads YFSETQ. The CDR3 totals 14 residues. CDR3 protein: CASSSPRGAETQYF. The CDR3 DNA reads TGCGCCAGCAGCTCCCCACGGGGGGCAGAGACCCAGTACTTC.

This clonotype was counted at least ten times. The gene calls are TRBV18 and TRBJ2-7; a weak D match, TRBD2 (6 bases). Germline assignment: CDR1 KGHSH and CDR2 LQKENI. The V gene lost 2 bases and the J gene lost 7 bases, with 21 bases spanning the gap. The CDR3 loop spans 16 amino acids. In DNA, the CDR3 is TGTGCCAGCTCACCAGCCTCAGTTGGAGGGATTGGAGAGCAGTACTTC. The encoded protein is CASSPASVGGIGEQYF.

With regard to this clonotype: A read error may explain this, as a much larger clone is one base away. This chain links TRBV4-3 with TRBJ2-7, with D hard to call. CDR3 size: 15 residues. Germline CDR1 is LGHNA and CDR2 is YSLEER. The ends were cut back, 0 bases at V and 3 bases at J, with 12 bases in the middle. This CDR3 reads CASSQERELLYEQYF. The DNA for the CDR3 is TGCGCCAGCAGCCAAGAAAGAGAGTTACTCTACGAGCAGTACTTC.

This clonotype came up many times. This chain uses TRBV7-3 with TRBJ2-7; 14 bases fit TRBD2. The germline V gene has CDR1 SGHTA and CDR2 FQGTGA. The CDR3 length is 16 residues. Losses at the gene ends were 5 bases for V and 4 bases for J; bases not matched to a gene: 7. CDR3 bases: TGTGCCAGCAGCCGACTAGCGGGGGGGATAAGTTACGAGCAGTACTTC. This codes for CASSRLAGGISYEQYF.

This clonotype was seen many times. As DNA, the CDR3 is TGTGCCAGCAGCTTACGGTCGGGGGATAGCAATCAGCCCCAGCATTTT. Encoded protein: CASSLRSGDSNQPQHF. The V call is TRBV7-8, the J call TRBJ1-5; D possibly corresponds to TRBD1 (5 bases). Germline V CDR1 and CDR2: SGHVS, FQNEAQ. V lost 2 bases and J lost 0, with 11 bases in between. The CDR3 consists of 16 residues.

V is TRBV7-2 and J is TRBJ2-1, with 10 bases matching TRBD2. This CDR3 has 14 amino acids. Per germline, CDR1 SGHTA and CDR2 FQGNSA. Losses at the gene ends were 1 base for V and 9 bases for J; bases not matched to a gene: 3. CDR3 region: CASSLGPSGSEQFF. CDR3 in DNA: TGTGCCAGCAGCTTAGGGCCTAGCGGGAGTGAGCAGTTCTTC. The whole variable domain, remainder taken from reference TRBV7-2 and TRBJ2-1, is GAGVSQSPSNKVTEKGKDVELRCDPISGHTALYWYRQSLGQGLEFLIYFQGNSAPDKSGLPSDRFSAERTGGSVSTLTIQRTQQEDSAVYLCASSLGPSGSEQFFGPGTRLTVL.